Sequencing of this T cell receptor (beta chain) was carried out in a study of vaccination and CD4 T cells after COVID-19 (dated by TCRdb to between 2020 and 2023). Study-level background: Convalescent patients had a positive SARS-CoV-2 result on nasal swab PCR, and of these patients, fewer than ten had mild disease and one had severe disease. The convalescent cohort comprised six males and four females, including two Hispanic individuals, seven Caucasians, two Asians and one multiracial person. Two doses of either the Pfizer-BioNTech BNT162b2 vaccine (n=8) or the Moderna mRNA-1273 vaccine (n=2) were administered to participants. Post-COVID blood samples from convalescent patients were collected a median of around 110 days after diagnosis, with a range of 35 to 161 days. Post-vaccine blood samples were taken a median of roughly 72 days after the second vaccine dose, with a range of roughly 13 to 250 days. For stimulating the cultures, overlapping spike peptide pools were used, derived from SARS-CoV-2 as well as from the common cold coronaviruses HCoV-NL63, HCoV-OC43 and HCoV-229E. As controls, cultures received a CEFX viral epitope pool (the positive control), an HIV-1 Nef peptide pool (the negative control), or no peptide at all. In nine to eleven COVID-19 convalescent patients and a few infection-naive healthy vaccine recipients, researchers compared the spike-specific CD4+ TCR repertoire from before mRNA vaccination with the repertoire from after. Study-wide conclusions, independent of this receptor: Among convalescent patients, a median about 86% of the SARS-CoV-2-reactive clones seen after vaccination appeared only after vaccination, which suggests priming specific to the vaccine. The median count of SARS-CoV-2-reactive clonotypes went up from under 25 after infection to about 41 after vaccination, although the change was not significant. Nearly all vaccine-specific clones in convalescent patients (304 of 307) were mono-reactive for SARS-CoV-2 spike rather than cross-reactive with common cold coronaviruses. The number of convalescent patients in the study was relatively small, and the study did not examine early timepoints following natural infection.

This clonotype was detected a few times. Its target antigen remains unknown. It has no much larger one-base neighbor in the sample; base qualities were not kept. CDR1 and CDR2 are drawn from the germline V gene: SGHTA, FQGNSA. The CDR3 goes from the cysteine to the phenylalanine over 11 residues. Only the CDR3 part of the read is kept: 33 bases, read in frame from the first base. Trimming takes 5 bases from V and 5 bases from J, and the germline ends sit 3 bases apart. The sample's treatment or condition label, in plain terms: approximately nine-day PBMC culture with coronavirus spike peptide pools or control peptides (ViraFEST assay). To expand antigen-specific T cells with peptide pools and then pick out the expanded clonotypes through TCR sequencing, the study relied on the ViraFEST assay. The convalescent patients' positive SARS-CoV-2 PCR tests were from March to December 2020, which was before the Alpha, Beta and Delta variants emerged in the United States. Each well held around 2 million PBMCs cultured with approximately 9.2 ug/ml peptide pools in IMDM containing approximately 4.8% human AB serum and approximately 10 IU/ml IL-2. On days 3 and 7, half of the culture medium was replaced with fresh IL-2-containing medium. After about 10 days of culture, CD4+ T cells were isolated by negative selection using the EasySep CD4+ T cell isolation kit. Ficoll-Paque Plus gradient centrifugation was used to isolate PBMCs from whole blood, and the isolated PBMCs were then either used fresh or cryopreserved at -140C. Each culture condition was generally run in triplicate wells.

The method was PCR. DNA from cultured CD4+ T cells underwent TCR sequencing with the Oncomine TCR Beta short-read assay at the Johns Hopkins FTIC core. The QIAamp micro DNA kit was used to extract genomic DNA from the cultured CD4+ T cells. Oncomine TCR Beta libraries from cultured CD4+ T cells were pooled using unique dual indexes and sequenced on an Illumina iSeq 100. For the original study's pipeline: Non-productive sequences were filtered out, and CDR3s that did not start with C, did not end with F or W, or were shorter than 7 amino acids were discarded. The MANAFEST web application identified antigen-specific clonotypes by comparing peptide-stimulated wells against reference wells and other culture wells. For a clone to be called positive, the clone needed an FDR below 0.05, an odds ratio above 5, and a productive frequency above 0.1% in at least two of three replicate wells. Clonotypes that were significantly expanded in both SARS-CoV-2 spike wells and at least one common cold coronavirus spike condition were defined as cross-reactive. CDR3 homology was assessed with Levenshtein distances (stringdist) and unrooted phylogenetic trees (ape) in R version 3.6.1. The raw public data were reprocessed by TCRdb itself: fastp quality trimming at Q25, MiXCR clonotype calling, in-frame beta chains only. Under each unique CDR3 protein, matching rows form one entry showing the most common genes and DNA. In this record, the V and J calls reflect TCRdb's handling and not the investigators' own analysis. The sample table contains 9,500 to 15,000 distinct CDR3 sequences; only one count was recorded for around 30% of them. The biggest ten clones account for 20% to 25% of the sample.

Recombination joined TRBV7-2 with TRBJ2-2; the D gene lacks a confident call. The sequencing input was cultured CD4+ T cells from blood. This clonotype was sampled from a human donor with COVID-19. The nucleotide sequence reads as follows: TGTGCCAGCAGCCAGACCGGGGAGCTGTTTTTT. Its coded protein is CASSQTGELFF.